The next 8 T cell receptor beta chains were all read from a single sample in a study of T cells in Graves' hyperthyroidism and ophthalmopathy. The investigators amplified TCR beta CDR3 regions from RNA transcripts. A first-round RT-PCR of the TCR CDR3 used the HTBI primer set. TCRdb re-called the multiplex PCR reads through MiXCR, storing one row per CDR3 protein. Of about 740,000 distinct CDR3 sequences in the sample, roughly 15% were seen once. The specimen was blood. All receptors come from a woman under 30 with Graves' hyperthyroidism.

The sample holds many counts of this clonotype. The CDR3 nucleotides read TGTGCCAGCAGCTACCCCGGCAGGGGCGGACAGCCCCAGCATTTT. The encoded protein is CASSYPGRGGQPQHF. This chain links TRBV7-2 with TRBJ1-5; perhaps TRBD1 as D (6 bases). This CDR3 comprises 15 residues. Trimming removed 4 bases at V and 7 bases at J, with 17 bases between. Germline V lookup: CDR1 SGHTA, CDR2 FQGNSA.

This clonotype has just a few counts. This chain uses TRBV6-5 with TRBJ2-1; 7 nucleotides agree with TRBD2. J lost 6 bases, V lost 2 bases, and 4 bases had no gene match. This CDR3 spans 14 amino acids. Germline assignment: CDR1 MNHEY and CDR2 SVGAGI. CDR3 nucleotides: TGTGCCAGCAGTTACGGGTCTAGCGGCAATGAGCAGTTCTTC. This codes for CASSYGSSGNEQFF.

CDR3 sequence reads: CASSLALLAGGRNEQFF. The CDR3 bases are TGCGCCAGCAGCTTGGCCCTTCTAGCGGGAGGGCGTAATGAGCAGTTCTTC. The rearrangement links TRBV5-1 to TRBJ2-1, with 12 nucleotides matching TRBD2. The CDR3 contains 17 residues. Germline values: CDR1 SGHRS, CDR2 YFSETQ. V shed 0 bases, J shed 7 bases, and the junction held 8 bases outside the gene matches. Looking up the rest from reference TRBV5-1 and TRBJ2-1 gives the full variable domain: KAGVTQTPRYLIKTRGQQVTLSCSPISGHRSVSWYQQTPGQGLQFLFEYFSETQRNKGNFPGRFSGRQFSNSRSEMNVSTLELGDSALYLCASSLALLAGGRNEQFFGPGTRLTVL.

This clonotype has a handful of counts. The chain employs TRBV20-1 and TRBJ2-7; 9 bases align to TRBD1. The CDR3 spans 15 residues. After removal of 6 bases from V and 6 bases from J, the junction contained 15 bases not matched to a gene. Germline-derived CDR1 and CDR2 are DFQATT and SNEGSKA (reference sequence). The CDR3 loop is CSATQLWTGASEQYF. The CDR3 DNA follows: TGCAGTGCCACTCAACTTTGGACAGGGGCCAGCGAGCAGTACTTC.

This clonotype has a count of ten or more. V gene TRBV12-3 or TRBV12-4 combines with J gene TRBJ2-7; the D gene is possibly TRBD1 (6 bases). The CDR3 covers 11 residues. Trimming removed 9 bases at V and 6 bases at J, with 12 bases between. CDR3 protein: CASRGIAEQYF. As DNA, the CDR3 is TGTGCCAGTAGGGGGATTGCCGAGCAGTACTTC.

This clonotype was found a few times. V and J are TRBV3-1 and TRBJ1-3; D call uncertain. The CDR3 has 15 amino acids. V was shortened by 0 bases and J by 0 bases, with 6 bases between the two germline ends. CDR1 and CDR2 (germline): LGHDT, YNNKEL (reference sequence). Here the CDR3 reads CASSQDGHSGNTIYF. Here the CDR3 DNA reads TGTGCCAGCAGCCAAGACGGCCACTCTGGAAACACCATATATTTT.

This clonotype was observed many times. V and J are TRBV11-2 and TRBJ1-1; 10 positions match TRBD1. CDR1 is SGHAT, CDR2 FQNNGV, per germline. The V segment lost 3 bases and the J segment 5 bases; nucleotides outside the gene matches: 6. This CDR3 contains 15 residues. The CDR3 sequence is CASSLGDRGGTEAFF. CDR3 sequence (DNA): TGTGCCAGCAGCTTGGGGGACAGGGGTGGAACTGAAGCTTTCTTT.

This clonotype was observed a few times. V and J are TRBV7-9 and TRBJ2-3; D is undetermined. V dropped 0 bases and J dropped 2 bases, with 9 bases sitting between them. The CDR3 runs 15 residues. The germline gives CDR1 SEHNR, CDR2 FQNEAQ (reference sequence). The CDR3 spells CASSLASSTTDTQYF. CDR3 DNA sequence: TGTGCCAGCAGCTTAGCGAGTAGCACCACAGATACGCAGTATTTT.